A selection of T cell receptor beta chains follows, all from one sample in a study of T cell responses to AZD1222 COVID-19 vaccine. TCRdb's copy holds only in-frame clones and misses some; the assay was immunoSEQ multiplex PCR. The sample shows over 150,000 clones, more than 85% of them seen only once. The input for sequencing was peripheral blood, taken 28 days after the second AZD1222 dose. The receptors come from an adult who received the AZD1222 COVID-19 vaccine. The CDR3 runs from the conserved cysteine through the conserved F or W. The order of the fields is D gene, clone size, V gene, CDR3 protein. A D gene is named only where the DNA matches it firmly. Some rows have no size entry. The others give once, few or many, or a class for an expanded clone.

>TRBD1|NA|TRBV19
CASSQGGRTEAFF
>NA|NA|TRBV6-5
CASSYLKQNTEAFF
>NA|NA|TRBV7-2
CASSYGGGGGTQYF
>TRBD1|NA|TRBV7-3
CASSLGDRGGYTF
>NA|NA|TRBV6-5
CASAVAGTYEQYF
>NA|NA|TRBV6-5
CASRGLGGEQYF
>TRBD2|NA|TRBV6-5
CASSYSGLGDYEQYF
>NA|NA|TRBV30
CAWSVRRLHNEQFF
>TRBD2|NA|TRBV18
CASSPDDYSGRIYEQFF
>NA|once|TRBV28
CASSSGGMNTEAFF
>TRBD1|few|TRBV7-2
CASSPRDRGGYGYTF
>NA|NA|TRBV27
CASSLTGVGTEAFF
>NA|NA|TRBV5-6
CASSLLGLLYPETQYF
>TRBD1|NA|TRBV6-5
CASRPGQGAGNTIYF
>TRBD2|NA|TRBV4-1
CASSQDGSGSFEQYF
>NA|NA|TRBV5-6
CASSFRARDYEQFF
>TRBD2|once|TRBV19
CASSPAGGKETQYF
>NA|NA|TRBV25-1
CASSEIPGVNPIYF
>NA|NA|TRBV3-1/TRBV3-2
CASSQGADTQYF
>TRBD1|NA|TRBV19
CASSIARQGNAPLHF
>NA|once|TRBV27
CASSSWAPGTSNQPQHF
>NA|NA|TRBV6-5
CASSYSTGNTEAFF
>NA|few|TRBV10-2
CASRLAGVLSEAFF
>NA|NA|TRBV5-1
CASSLVPQLNTEAFF
>TRBD1|NA|TRBV11-2
CASSDIRDRGFLNTEAFF
>TRBD1|NA|TRBV15
CATSRDMPGQGQPQHF
>NA|NA|TRBV20-1
CSAPLGNTIYF
>NA|NA|TRBV5-1
CASSKDTSYEQYF
>NA|NA|TRBV3-1/TRBV3-2
CASSPQVMNTEAFF
>NA|NA|TRBV6-5
CASSPGPNNEQFF
>TRBD1|NA|TRBV27
CASSTRPSGGYGYTF
>NA|NA|TRBV5-1
CASSLRGQGDNSPLHF
>NA|NA|TRBV5-4
CASSTTGGGYSNQPQHF
>TRBD1|NA|TRBV2
CASRETGVQPQHF
>NA|NA|TRBV10-3
CAISDPRGGNEQFF
>NA|NA|TRBV13
CASSLRLVHNEQFF
>TRBD1|few|TRBV5-4
CASSHYQGASYEQYF
>TRBD1|NA|TRBV4-3
CASSLIGPGGAYEQYF
>NA|NA|TRBV5-5
CASSLGLGALSGNTIYF
>NA|NA|TRBV28
CASSSPGVMNTEAFF
>TRBD2|NA|TRBV9
CASSVVAGGPTDTQYF
>TRBD2|NA|TRBV19
CASSTSSGYNNEQFF
>TRBD1|NA|TRBV9
CASRFTRDSHGYTF
>NA|once|TRBV25-1
CASSESGRRLLEAFF
>NA|NA|TRBV10-3
CAISESPETQYF
>NA|NA|TRBV19
CASSPQGHQPQHF
>TRBD1|NA|TRBV7-6
CASSLGVPGGAGSGYTF
>NA|NA|TRBV28
CASSLSGSGWRFGYTF
>NA|NA|TRBV3-1/TRBV3-2
CASSRGAGGNTIYF
>TRBD2|NA|TRBV11-3
CASSPQGSGGRQYF
>NA|NA|TRBV11-1
CASSDGGGYTF
>NA|NA|TRBV28
CASSLESQEHSGNTIYF
>NA|NA|TRBV11-3
CASSSQGDSGNTIYF